This T cell receptor (beta chain) was observed in a study of human T cells and chemical hapten exposure. Study in general: Investigators sensitized about 2 cm by about 2 cm of upper inner arm skin with 2% DPC. Across samples, TCR yields varied, mostly owing to small differences in pooled library volumes.

This clonotype showed up many times. The antigen remains unidentified. Time point meaning: patch test 2, 6 weeks after DPC sensitization. The treatment was: therapeutic diphenylcyclopropenone sensitization with weekly scalp DPC. This CDR3 is 16 amino acids long. The germline V gene encodes CDR1 LGHDT and CDR2 YNNKEL (reference sequence). The trim removed 5 bases at V and 2 bases at J, leaving 6 bases unmatched. Study results and caveats: Significantly greater numbers of large CDR3 similarity clusters came from expanded TCRs than from controls. Among TCRs, those above 1 in 1000 frequency were unaffected by DPC sensitization.

MiXCR, applied by TCRdb to the RACE reads, yields one record per CDR3 protein. The table shows 35,000 to 50,000 distinct CDR3 sequences, with around 9% occurring only once. The input for sequencing was whole blood, taken in connection with sensitization to the hapten diphenylcyclopropenone (DPC). This chain uses TRBV3-1 with TRBJ2-1; 10 positions match TRBD2. The receptor was derived from a middle-aged woman with alopecia areata. Some clones in this sample may be carry-over from other donors' samples. The CDR3 loop reads CASSFSLAGAYNEQFF. The CDR3 DNA reads TGTGCCAGCAGCTTTAGTCTAGCGGGGGCCTACAATGAGCAGTTCTTC.